A selection of T cell receptor beta chains follows, all from one sample in a study of cytomegalovirus exposure and HLA in healthy donors. Profiling relied on immunoSEQ multiplex PCR, and the TCRdb table lists in-frame clones only, not all of them. The table has about 160,000 clones, about 70% seen once. Sequencing was carried out using PBMCs. These receptors all stem from a woman aged 35 to 49 in good health and CMV-seropositive. Both conserved end residues are part of each CDR3. D genes are given only for firm matches. A row's size may be missing; if present it is once, few, many or a size class.

j_gene	len	abundance	d_gene	v_gene	CDR3nt	CDR3aa
TRBJ2-7	13	few	TRBD1	TRBV10-3	TGTGCCTCCACCGGGACAGAGTCCTACGAGCAGTACTTC	CASTGTESYEQYF
TRBJ2-1	17	.	TRBD2	TRBV11-2	TGTGCCAGCAGCTTATTCTCTAGCGGGGGGGGATGGAATGAGCAGTTCTTC	CASSLFSSGGGWNEQFF
TRBJ2-7	15	.	TRBD1	TRBV6-5	TGTGCCAGCAGCGCACAACAGGGGGCAGGCGACGAGCAGTACTTC	CASSAQQGAGDEQYF
TRBJ1-1	13	.	.	TRBV5-1	TGCGCCAGCAGCTATGAAGGGAGGACTGAAGCTTTCTTT	CASSYEGRTEAFF
TRBJ1-6	14	.	.	TRBV5-8	TGTGCCAGCAGCTTGGCCCAGGGAGGGTCACCCCTCCACTTT	CASSLAQGGSPLHF
TRBJ2-2	15	.	.	TRBV18	TGTGCCAGCTCACCACCGACATCGAACACCGGGGAGCTGTTTTTT	CASSPPTSNTGELFF
TRBJ2-1	14	few	TRBD2	TRBV5-1	TGCGCCAGCATAGGGGCTAGCGGCCACAATGAGCAGTTCTTC	CASIGASGHNEQFF
TRBJ2-1	17	.	TRBD2	TRBV4-2	TGTGCCAGCAGCCAACCCGGGAGGCTGAGGGGTCACAATGAGCAGTTCTTC	CASSQPGRLRGHNEQFF
TRBJ1-2	14	.	TRBD1	TRBV28	TGTGCCAGCAGGTGGACAGGCGTGACCCAGGGCTACACCTTC	CASRWTGVTQGYTF
TRBJ2-1	13	.	.	TRBV7-2	TGTGCCAGCAGCTTAGGTTTTCCCGATGAGCAGTTCTTC	CASSLGFPDEQFF
TRBJ2-7	15	.	TRBD2	TRBV5-4	TGTGCCAGCAGCTCACCGACTAGCGGGCAATACGAGCAGTACTTC	CASSSPTSGQYEQYF
TRBJ2-1	15	.	TRBD1	TRBV11-3	TGTGCCAGCAGCTTGACAGGGGAAGTCTACAATGAGCAGTTCTTC	CASSLTGEVYNEQFF
TRBJ2-5	15	.	.	TRBV11-3	TGTGCCAGCAGCCTACATACAGGGTTACAAGAGACCCAGTACTTC	CASSLHTGLQETQYF
TRBJ2-7	20	.	.	TRBV19	TGTGCCAGTAGTATTCAGCGATTTCTCGAACTTGACAGTTATCCCTACGAGCAGTACTTC	CASSIQRFLELDSYPYEQYF
TRBJ2-7	15	few	.	TRBV15	TGTGCCACCAGCCTTGGGAGTGGCGGAACCTACGAGCAGTACTTC	CATSLGSGGTYEQYF
TRBJ2-7	15	.	.	TRBV28	TGTGCCAGCAGTTTTATAAAGTACGGCGGCTACGAGCAGTACTTC	CASSFIKYGGYEQYF
TRBJ2-1	14	.	.	TRBV14	TGTGCCAGCAGCCAACTTTCCTCCTACAATGAGCAGTTCTTC	CASSQLSSYNEQFF
TRBJ1-1	14	few	.	TRBV5-4	TGTGCCAGCAGCTTGGAGGGGAGGTCGGTTGAGGCTTTCTTT	CASSLEGRSVEAFF
TRBJ2-7	16	.	TRBD1	TRBV14	TGTGCCAGCAGCCAAGGGCGCAGGGGGAAGGCCTACGAGCAGTACTTC	CASSQGRRGKAYEQYF
TRBJ1-2	13	.	TRBD1	TRBV6-1	TGTGCCAGCAGGAAGGGACAGGGGAATGGCTACACCTTC	CASRKGQGNGYTF
TRBJ1-1	14	.	.	TRBV5-4	TGTGCCAGCAGGCTCTTTGAGGTGAACACTGAAGCTTTCTTT	CASRLFEVNTEAFF
TRBJ2-2	14	.	TRBD2	TRBV7-2	TGTGCCAGCAGCTTCAGCGGGGGCACCGGGGAGCTGTTTTTT	CASSFSGGTGELFF
TRBJ1-2	17	.	.	TRBV18	TGTGCCAGCTCACCACCTGCGGTCGGCGGGGCTAACTATGGCTACACCTTC	CASSPPAVGGANYGYTF
TRBJ1-1	14	.	TRBD1	TRBV11-3	TGTGCCAGCAGCTGGAACCGGGACAGTCCGCGTGCTTTCTTT	CASSWNRDSPRAFF
TRBJ2-1	16	.	TRBD1	TRBV7-8	TGTGCCAGCAGCCACCACAGGGGGGTATCGTACAATGAGCAGTTCTTC	CASSHHRGVSYNEQFF
TRBJ2-7	15	.	.	TRBV23-1	TGCGCCAGCAGGCAACAGGAGGAGGGCCGCAACGAGCAGTACTTC	CASRQQEEGRNEQYF
TRBJ1-2	12	.	TRBD1	TRBV29-1	TGCAGCTATCGACAGGGGAACTATGGCTACACCTTC	CSYRQGNYGYTF
TRBJ2-5	16	.	TRBD2	TRBV5-1	TGCGCCAGCAGCTTGGCACTAGCGGGGGGGCAAGAGACCCAGTACTTC	CASSLALAGGQETQYF
TRBJ1-1	14	.	TRBD1	TRBV12-5	TGTGCTAGTGTTAAGGACAGGATATACACTGAAGCTTTCTTT	CASVKDRIYTEAFF
TRBJ2-7	12	.	.	TRBV29-1	TGCAGCGTTGAAACTATTTCCTACGAGCAGTACTTC	CSVETISYEQYF
TRBJ1-1	14	few	.	TRBV28	TGTGCCAGCTTTACGATACAGATGAACACTGAAGCTTTCTTT	CASFTIQMNTEAFF
TRBJ1-4	16	.	TRBD1	TRBV5-8	TGTGCCAGCAGCAAGGGACAGGGAACGGCTAATGAAAAACTGTTTTTT	CASSKGQGTANEKLFF
TRBJ1-3	16	.	TRBD1	TRBV28	TGTGCCAGCAGGACAGGGGGCGAGTTCTCTGGAAACACCATATATTTT	CASRTGGEFSGNTIYF
TRBJ2-1	11	.	.	TRBV27	TGTGCCGCTGTCTTGGGCCATGAGCAGTTCTTC	CAAVLGHEQFF
TRBJ1-5	13	few	.	TRBV7-2	TGTGCCAGCAGCTTAGTAGACAATCAGCCCCAGCATTTT	CASSLVDNQPQHF
TRBJ2-6	15	.	.	TRBV7-9	TGTGCCAGCAGCGGGAACAGGCTAGGGGCCAACGTCCTGCCTTTC	CASSGNRLGANVLPF
TRBJ2-7	14	.	.	TRBV19	TGTGCCAGTAGTATTCAGGGGCCTGGGTACGAGCAGTACTTC	CASSIQGPGYEQYF
TRBJ2-2	12	.	.	TRBV6-5	TGTGCCAGCAGAGCAGCGGGCGGGGAGCTGTTTTTT	CASRAAGGELFF
TRBJ2-7	15	.	TRBD2	TRBV9	TGTGCCAGCAGCGCCAGACTAGCGGGTCTTAACGAGCAGTACTTC	CASSARLAGLNEQYF
TRBJ2-1	17	few	TRBD1	TRBV7-8	TGTGCCAGCAGCTTAGCCCCCCGACAGGGTGGTAATGGTGAGCAGTTCTTC	CASSLAPRQGGNGEQFF
TRBJ1-1	13	.	.	TRBV5-1	TGCGCCAGCAGCTTCCTAGACAACACTGAAGCTTTCTTT	CASSFLDNTEAFF
TRBJ1-1	15	few	TRBD1	TRBV6-5	TGTGCCAGCAGTAAGACAGGGGGCTTGTACACTGAAGCTTTCTTT	CASSKTGGLYTEAFF
TRBJ2-3	17	.	TRBD2	TRBV28	TGTGCCAGCAGTTATCGGACTAGCGGGGGAGGGGGGGATACGCAGTATTTT	CASSYRTSGGGGDTQYF
TRBJ2-5	14	.	TRBD1	TRBV13	TGTGCCAGCAGCCCGGACAGGGGGCAAGAGACCCAGTACTTC	CASSPDRGQETQYF
TRBJ1-3	18	.	.	TRBV5-3	TGTGCCAGAAGCATCAGACAGGTCCCCATTCCGTCTGGAAACACCATATATTTT	CARSIRQVPIPSGNTIYF
TRBJ2-5	13	.	.	TRBV11-2	TGTGCCAGCAGCACAGGACAGATGGAGACCCAGTACTTC	CASSTGQMETQYF
TRBJ1-6	15	.	.	TRBV7-9	TGTGCCAGCAGCTTATTGCAGAACGTTAATTCACCCCTCCACTTT	CASSLLQNVNSPLHF
TRBJ1-3	16	.	.	TRBV25-1	TGTGCCAGCGGAGCCTTGGGGGGGGGACCTGGAAACACCATATATTTT	CASGALGGGPGNTIYF
TRBJ2-5	17	.	.	TRBV7-2	TGTGCCAGCAGCCCGACGAACTTCGGGGGTCTCCAAGAGACCCAGTACTTC	CASSPTNFGGLQETQYF
TRBJ2-5	15	.	.	TRBV4-2	TGTGCCAGCAGCCAAGATGAGCAGGGAGGAGAGACCCAGTACTTC	CASSQDEQGGETQYF